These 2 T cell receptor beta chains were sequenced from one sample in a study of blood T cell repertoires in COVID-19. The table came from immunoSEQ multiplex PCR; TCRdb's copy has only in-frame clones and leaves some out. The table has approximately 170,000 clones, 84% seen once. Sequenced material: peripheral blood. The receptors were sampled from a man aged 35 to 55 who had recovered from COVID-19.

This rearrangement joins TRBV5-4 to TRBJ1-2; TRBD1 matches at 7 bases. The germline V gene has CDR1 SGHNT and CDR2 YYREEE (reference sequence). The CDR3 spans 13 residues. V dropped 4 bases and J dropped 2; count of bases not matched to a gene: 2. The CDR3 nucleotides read TGTGCCAGCAGCCCGGGACAGAACTATGGCTACACCTTC. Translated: CASSPGQNYGYTF.

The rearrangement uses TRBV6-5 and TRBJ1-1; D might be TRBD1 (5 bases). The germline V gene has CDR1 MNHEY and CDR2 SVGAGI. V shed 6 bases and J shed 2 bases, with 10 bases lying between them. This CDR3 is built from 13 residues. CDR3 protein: CASSQGPNTEAFF. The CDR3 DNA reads TGTGCCAGCAGCCAGGGTCCCAACACTGAAGCTTTCTTT.